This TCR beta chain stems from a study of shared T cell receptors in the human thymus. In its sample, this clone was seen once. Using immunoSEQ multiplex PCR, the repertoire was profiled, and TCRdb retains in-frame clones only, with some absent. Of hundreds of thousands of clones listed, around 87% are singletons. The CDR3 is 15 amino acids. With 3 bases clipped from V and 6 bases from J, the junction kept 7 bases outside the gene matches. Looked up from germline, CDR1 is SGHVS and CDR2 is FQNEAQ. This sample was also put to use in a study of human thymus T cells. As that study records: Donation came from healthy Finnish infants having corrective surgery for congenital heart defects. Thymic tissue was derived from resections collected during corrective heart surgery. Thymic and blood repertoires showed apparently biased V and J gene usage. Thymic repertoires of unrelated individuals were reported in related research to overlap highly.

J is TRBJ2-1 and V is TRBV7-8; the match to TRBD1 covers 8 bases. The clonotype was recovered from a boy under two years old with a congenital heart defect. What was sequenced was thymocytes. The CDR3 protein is CASSFRDRTGNEQFF. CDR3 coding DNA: TGTGCCAGCAGCTTCCGGGACAGGACGGGCAATGAGCAGTTCTTC.